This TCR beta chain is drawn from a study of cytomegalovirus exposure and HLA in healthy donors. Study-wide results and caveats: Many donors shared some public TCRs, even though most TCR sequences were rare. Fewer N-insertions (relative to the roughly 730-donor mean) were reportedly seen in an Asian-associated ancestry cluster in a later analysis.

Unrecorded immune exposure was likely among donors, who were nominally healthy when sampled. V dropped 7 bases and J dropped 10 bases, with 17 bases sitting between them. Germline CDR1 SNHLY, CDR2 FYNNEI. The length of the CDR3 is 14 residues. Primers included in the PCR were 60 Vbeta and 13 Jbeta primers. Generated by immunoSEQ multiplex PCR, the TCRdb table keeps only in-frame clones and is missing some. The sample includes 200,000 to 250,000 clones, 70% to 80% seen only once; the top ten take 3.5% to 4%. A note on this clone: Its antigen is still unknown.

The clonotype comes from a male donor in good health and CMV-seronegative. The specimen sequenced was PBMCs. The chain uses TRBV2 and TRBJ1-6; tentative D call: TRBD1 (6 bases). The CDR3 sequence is CASKGNRAGSPLHF. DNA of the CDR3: TGTGCCAGCAAGGGGAACAGGGCTGGCTCACCCCTCCACTTT. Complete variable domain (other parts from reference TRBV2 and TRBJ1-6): EPEVTQTPSHQVTQMGQEVILRCVPISNHLYFYWYRQILGQKVEFLVSFYNNEISEKSEIFDDQFSVERPDGSNFTLKIRSTKLEDSAMYFCASKGNRAGSPLHFGNGTRLTVT.